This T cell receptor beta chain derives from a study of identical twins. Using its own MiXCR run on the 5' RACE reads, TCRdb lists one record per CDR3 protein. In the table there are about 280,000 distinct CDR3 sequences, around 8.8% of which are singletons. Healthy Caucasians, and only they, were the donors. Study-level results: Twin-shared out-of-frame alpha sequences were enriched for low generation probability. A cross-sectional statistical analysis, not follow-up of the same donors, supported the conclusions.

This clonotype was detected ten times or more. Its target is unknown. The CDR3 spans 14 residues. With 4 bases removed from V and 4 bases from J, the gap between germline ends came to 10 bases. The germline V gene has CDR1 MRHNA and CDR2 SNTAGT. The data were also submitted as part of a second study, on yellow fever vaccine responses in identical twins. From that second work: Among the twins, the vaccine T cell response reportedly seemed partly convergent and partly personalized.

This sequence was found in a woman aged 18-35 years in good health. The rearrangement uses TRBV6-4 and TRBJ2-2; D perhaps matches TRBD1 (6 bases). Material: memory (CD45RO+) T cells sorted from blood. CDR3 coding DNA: TGTGCCAGCAGTGGCGGACAGTCCACCGGGGAGCTGTTTTTT. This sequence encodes CASSGGQSTGELFF.